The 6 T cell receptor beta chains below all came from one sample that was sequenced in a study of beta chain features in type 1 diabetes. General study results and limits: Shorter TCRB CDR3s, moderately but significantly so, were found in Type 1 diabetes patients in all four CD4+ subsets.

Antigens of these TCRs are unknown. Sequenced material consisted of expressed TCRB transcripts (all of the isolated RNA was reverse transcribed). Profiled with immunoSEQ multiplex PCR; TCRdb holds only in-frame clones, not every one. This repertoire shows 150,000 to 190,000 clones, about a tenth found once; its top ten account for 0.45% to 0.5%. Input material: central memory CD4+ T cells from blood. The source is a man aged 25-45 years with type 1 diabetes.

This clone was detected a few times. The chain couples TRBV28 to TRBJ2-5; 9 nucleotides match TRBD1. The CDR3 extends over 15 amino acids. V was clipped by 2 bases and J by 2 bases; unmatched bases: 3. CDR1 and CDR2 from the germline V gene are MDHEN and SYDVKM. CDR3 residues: CASSLGTGRQETQYF. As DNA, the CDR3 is TGTGCCAGCAGTTTAGGGACAGGGCGGCAAGAGACCCAGTACTTC. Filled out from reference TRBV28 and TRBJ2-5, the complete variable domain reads DVKVTQSSRYLVKRTGEKVFLECVQDMDHENMFWYRQDPGLGLRLIYFSYDVKMKEKGDIPEGYSVSREKKERFSLILESASTNQTSMYLCASSLGTGRQETQYFGPGTRLLVL.

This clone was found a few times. The CDR3 loop is CASRVGDTQYF. For the CDR3, the DNA is TGTGCCAGCAGGGTCGGGGATACGCAGTATTTT. The V call is TRBV6-6, the J call TRBJ2-3; no clear D gene. V lost 6 bases, J lost 6 bases, and 7 bases lay in between. The CDR3 is 11 amino acids. Germline V CDR1 and CDR2: MNHNY, SVGAGI (reference sequence).

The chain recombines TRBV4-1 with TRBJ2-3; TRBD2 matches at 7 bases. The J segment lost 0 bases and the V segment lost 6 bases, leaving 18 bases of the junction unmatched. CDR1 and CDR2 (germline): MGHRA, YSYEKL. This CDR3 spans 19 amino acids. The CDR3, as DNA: TGCGCCAGCAGTCGAGTAGGAGGGCGGGAGACCTCTAGCACAGATACGCAGTATTTT. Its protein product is CASSRVGGRETSSTDTQYF.

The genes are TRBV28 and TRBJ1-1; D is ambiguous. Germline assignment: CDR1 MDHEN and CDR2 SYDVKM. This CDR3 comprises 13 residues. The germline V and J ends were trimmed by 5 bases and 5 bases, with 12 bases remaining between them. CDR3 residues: CASSAQRPTEAFF. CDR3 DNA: TGTGCCAGCAGTGCCCAGAGGCCAACTGAAGCTTTCTTT.

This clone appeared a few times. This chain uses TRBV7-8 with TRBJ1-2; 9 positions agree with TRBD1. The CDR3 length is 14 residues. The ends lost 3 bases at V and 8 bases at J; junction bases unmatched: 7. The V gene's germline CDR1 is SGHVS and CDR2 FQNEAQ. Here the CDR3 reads CASSFAGTGKGYTF. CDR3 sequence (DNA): TGTGCCAGCAGCTTCGCCGGGACAGGGAAAGGCTACACCTTC. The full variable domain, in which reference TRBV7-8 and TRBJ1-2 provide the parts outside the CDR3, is GAGVSQSPRYKVAKRGQDVALRCDPISGHVSLFWYQQALGQGPEFLTYFQNEAQLDKSGLPSDRFFAERPEGSVSTLKIQRTQQEDSAVYLCASSFAGTGKGYTFGSGTRLTVV.

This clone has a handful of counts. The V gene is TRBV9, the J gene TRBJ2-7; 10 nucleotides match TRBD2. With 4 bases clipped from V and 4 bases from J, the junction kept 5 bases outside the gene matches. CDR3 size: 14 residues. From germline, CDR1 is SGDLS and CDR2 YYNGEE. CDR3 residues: CASSRASGSYEQYF. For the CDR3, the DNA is TGTGCCAGCAGCCGAGCTAGCGGGAGTTACGAGCAGTACTTC. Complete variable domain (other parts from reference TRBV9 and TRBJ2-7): DSGVTQTPKHLITATGQRVTLRCSPRSGDLSVYWYQQSLDQGLQFLIQYYNGEERAKGNILERFSAQQFPDLHSELNLSSLELGDSALYFCASSRASGSYEQYFGPGTRLTVT.